The clone carrying this T cell receptor beta chain was detected ten times or more. The sample originates from a study of T cell repertoires in cytomegalovirus infection. TCRdb called the reads again in MiXCR, with one record for every CDR3 protein. The table records some 390,000 distinct CDR3 sequences, roughly 20% of them present only once. The ends were cut back, 1 base at V and 4 bases at J, with 7 bases in the middle. The length of the CDR3 is 14 residues. Germline V lookup: CDR1 SGHTA, CDR2 FQGNSA. This TCR came from a human donor in good health (CMV status not recorded). Some clones in this sample may be carry-over from other donors' samples. The sequenced sample consisted of PBMCs. The chain carries TRBV7-2 and TRBJ1-4; D is perhaps TRBD1 (5 bases). This CDR3 reads CASSLGQFNEKLFF. The DNA for the CDR3 is TGTGCCAGCAGCTTAGGACAGTTTAATGAAAAACTGTTTTTT.